Presented here are 29 T cell receptor beta chains from one specimen sequenced in a study of blood T cell repertoires in COVID-19. Sequencing was performed with immunoSEQ multiplex PCR; in TCRdb, only in-frame clones are kept and a portion is missing. The data hold over 100,000 clones, with around 82% observed a single time. Sequenced material: peripheral blood. The receptor set was obtained from a human donor in a cohort sampled during active or convalescent COVID-19.

V and J are TRBV18 and TRBJ2-5, with a possible D match to TRBD2 (6 bases). V was shortened by 6 bases and J by 1 base, with 9 bases between the two germline ends. The CDR3 contains 13 residues. The germline V gene encodes CDR1 KGHSH and CDR2 LQKENI. The CDR3 here is CASSPTSQETQYF. In DNA, the CDR3 is TGTGCCAGCTCTCCGACTAGCCAAGAGACCCAGTACTTC.

The chain uses TRBV6-5 and TRBJ2-5; 10 nucleotides agree with TRBD1. Trimming removed 6 bases from V and 5 bases from J; junction bases left unmatched: 6. CDR1 is MNHEY, CDR2 SVGAGI, per germline. This CDR3 contains 14 residues. CDR3 sequence (DNA): TGTGCCAGCAGAGGGACAGGGGTCCCGGAGACCCAGTACTTC. It encodes CASRGTGVPETQYF.

With regard to this clone: Because it lacks the conserved phenylalanine or tryptophan at the end, this CDR3 is likely a read error. The limits of the CDR3 on the DNA are not certain, so only TCRdb's listed CDR3 is given. CDR3 region: CAWRSRDRVFGI. The chain links TRBV30 to TRBJ1-1; TRBD1 is taken as the D call from the table, unchecked against the DNA. The CDR3 extends over 12 residues, inclusive of both ends. Germline V lookup: CDR1 GTSNPN, CDR2 SVGIG (reference sequence).

V and J are TRBV11-2 and TRBJ1-2, with TRBD1 matching 7 bases. The CDR3 length is 13 residues. The trim removed 3 bases at V and 4 bases at J, leaving 2 bases unmatched. Germline V gene sequence: CDR1 SGHAT, CDR2 FQNNGV. The CDR3 DNA reads as TGTGCCAGCAGCTTTGGGGACAGCTATGGCTACACCTTC. Protein: CASSFGDSYGYTF.

This clone was seen a few times. The V call is TRBV27, the J call TRBJ1-6; 10 bases align to TRBD1. This CDR3 region has 15 residues. Trimming removed 6 bases from V and 7 bases from J; junction bases left unmatched: 6. Germline CDR1 MNHEY, CDR2 SMNVEV (reference sequence). The CDR3, as DNA: TGTGCCAGCAGCCGCCGGACAGGGGGAAATTCACCCCTCCACTTT. The encoded protein is CASSRRTGGNSPLHF.

A word on this clone: An end of the junction differs from the germline gene, which may be a read error. The chain carries TRBV5-1 and TRBJ2-7, with TRBD1 matching over 12 bases. This CDR3 comprises 16 residues. The germline CDR1 and CDR2 sequences are SGHRS and YFSETQ. Written as DNA, the CDR3 is TGCGCCAGCAGGGTAGGGGGGACAGGGGGCTCCCACGAGCAGTACTTC. This codes for CASRVGGTGGSHEQYF.

The chain has TRBV11-3 and TRBJ2-2; 10 bases align to TRBD2. CDR3 size: 16 residues. With 3 bases clipped from V and 5 bases from J, the junction kept 6 bases outside the gene matches. In germline, CDR1 is SGHNT, CDR2 YENEEA. The CDR3 loop is CASSLASGSWTGELFF. The CDR3 region has the DNA TGTGCCAGCAGCTTGGCTAGCGGGAGTTGGACCGGGGAGCTGTTTTTT.

CDR3 residues: CAWSVGGTFNEKLFF. The CDR3 nucleotides read TGTGCCTGGAGTGTAGGTGGGACTTTTAATGAAAAACTGTTTTTT. The V gene is TRBV30, the J gene TRBJ1-4; D perhaps matches TRBD1 (5 bases). This CDR3 contains 15 residues. Germline V gene sequence: CDR1 GTSNPN, CDR2 SVGIG (reference sequence). Trimming removed 0 bases at V and 4 bases at J, with 12 bases between.

The chain combines TRBV9 with TRBJ2-5, with TRBD1 as a possible D gene (5 bases). In germline, CDR1 is SGDLS, CDR2 YYNGEE. V was cut by 3 bases and J by 0 bases, with 12 bases left in between. The CDR3 totals 15 residues. The CDR3 coding sequence is TGTGCCAGCAGCGCCACGACAGCCTACCAAGAGACCCAGTACTTC. Protein: CASSATTAYQETQYF.

The V call is TRBV7-8, the J call TRBJ2-1, with D possibly matching TRBD2 (6 bases). CDR3 length: 15 amino acids. Trimming removed 0 bases from V and 4 bases from J, with 10 bases in between. Per the germline V gene, CDR1 is SGHVS and CDR2 is FQNEAQ. CDR3 protein: CASSLAGGLYNEQFF. The CDR3 nucleotides are TGTGCCAGCAGCTTAGCGGGAGGACTATACAATGAGCAGTTCTTC.

Comment on this clone: At the DNA level, this CDR3 is encoded by other sequences in the same sample as well. This chain joins TRBV11-2 and TRBJ1-6; the match to TRBD1 covers 10 bases. Germline V gene lookup returns CDR1 SGHAT and CDR2 FQNNGV. The CDR3 has 13 residues. With 6 bases clipped from V and 9 bases from J, the junction kept 2 bases outside the gene matches. The CDR3 spells CASSRDRGSPLHF. The CDR3 DNA reads TGTGCCAGCAGTCGGGACAGGGGTTCACCCCTCCACTTT.

The chain links TRBV7-2 to TRBJ1-6; possibly TRBD1 for D (6 bases). V lost 5 bases, J lost 3 bases, and 17 bases lay in between. Germline loops: CDR1 SGHTA, CDR2 FQGNSA. This CDR3 has 17 residues. CDR3 sequence reads: CASSPWTASVYNSPLHF. In DNA, the CDR3 is TGTGCCAGCAGCCCCTGGACAGCCTCCGTCTATAATTCACCCCTCCACTTT.

This clone was detected only a few times. The chain uses TRBV12-3 or TRBV12-4 and TRBJ1-6, with TRBD1 as a possible D gene (5 bases). Trimming removed 8 bases at V and 7 bases at J, with 6 bases between. CDR3 length: 11 residues. CDR3 amino acids: CASPGNSPLHF. Here the CDR3 DNA reads TGTGCCAGCCCAGGGAATTCACCCCTCCACTTT.

The rearrangement links TRBV6-5 to TRBJ2-5, with D perhaps matching TRBD2 (7 bases). There are 15 residues in the CDR3. Trimming removed 0 bases at V and 4 bases at J, with 12 bases between. Per germline, CDR1 MNHEY and CDR2 SVGAGI. This CDR3 reads CASSYSGGRRETQYF. CDR3 bases: TGTGCCAGCAGTTACTCGGGGGGGCGTAGAGAGACCCAGTACTTC.

In this sample, this clone turned up a few times. This chain links TRBV6-6 with TRBJ2-4; 7 nucleotides match TRBD1. Looked up from germline, CDR1 is MNHNY and CDR2 is SVGAGI (reference sequence). CDR3 length: 18 amino acids. Trimming took 6 bases from V and 3 from J; bases not matched to a gene: 17. The CDR3 nucleotides read TGTGCCAGCAGCCGAAGGGACAGCGGCCGAGGAGGCAAAAACATTCAGTACTTC. It is translated as CASSRRDSGRGGKNIQYF.

The chain combines TRBV27 with TRBJ1-5, with a possible D match to TRBD1 (6 bases). V lost 6 bases and J 3 bases, leaving 15 bases between the germline ends. Per the germline V gene, CDR1 is MNHEY and CDR2 is SMNVEV (reference sequence). This CDR3 contains 15 residues. The CDR3 loop reads CASRAIGGPNQPQHF. As DNA, the CDR3 is TGTGCCAGCAGGGCTATCGGGGGGCCCAATCAGCCCCAGCATTTT.

V is TRBV4-3 and J is TRBJ2-3; D is perhaps TRBD2 (6 bases). Germline values: CDR1 LGHNA, CDR2 YSLEER. V gave up 8 bases and J gave up 0 bases, with 9 bases separating them. The length of the CDR3 is 13 residues. Here the CDR3 DNA reads TGCGCCAGCGGTGGGGGGAGCACAGATACGCAGTATTTT. Translated: CASGGGSTDTQYF.

The chain recombines TRBV10-2 with TRBJ2-2, with D unclear. With 4 bases removed from V and 4 bases from J, the gap between germline ends came to 13 bases. The CDR3 runs to 15 residues. CDR1 is WSHSY and CDR2 is SAAADI in the germline V gene. CDR3 nucleotide sequence: TGCGCCAGCAGTGTCGAGGCCCACGGCACCGGGGAGCTGTTTTTT. Its translation: CASSVEAHGTGELFF.

The chain is built from TRBV14 and TRBJ2-5; 9 bases map to TRBD2. Trimming took 5 bases from V and 1 from J; bases not matched to a gene: 8. The germline gives CDR1 SGHDN, CDR2 FVKESK. The CDR3 runs to 16 residues. This CDR3 reads CASSGLRRGGQETQYF. The CDR3 DNA follows: TGTGCCAGCAGCGGCTTGAGGCGGGGGGGCCAAGAGACCCAGTACTTC.

This clone occurred a few times. The chain employs TRBV7-9 and TRBJ2-5, with D hard to call. CDR1 SEHNR and CDR2 FQNEAQ come from the germline V gene (reference sequence). The CDR3 length is 15 residues. V was trimmed by 2 bases and J by 4 bases, leaving 14 bases between them. The CDR3 coding sequence is TGTGCCAGCAGCTTACAGATTTTTCTTGGAGAGACCCAGTACTTC. It translates to CASSLQIFLGETQYF.

This clone was seen only a few times. V gene TRBV18 combines with J gene TRBJ2-6; D is undetermined. Germline values: CDR1 KGHSH, CDR2 LQKENI. V lost 2 bases and J 0 bases, leaving 5 bases between the germline ends. The CDR3 contains 15 residues. CDR3 protein: CASSPGLSGANVLTF. The CDR3 DNA is TGTGCCAGCTCACCAGGGCTCTCTGGGGCCAACGTCCTGACTTTC.

The chain uses TRBV7-9 and TRBJ2-7; TRBD2 matches 7 bases. Looked up from germline, CDR1 is SEHNR and CDR2 is FQNEAQ (reference sequence). CDR3 length: 15 residues. Trimming removed 5 bases from V and 4 bases from J; junction bases left unmatched: 11. CDR3 residues: CASSRPGGSLYEQYF. CDR3 nucleotide sequence: TGTGCCAGCAGCAGACCGGGGGGATCACTTTACGAGCAGTACTTC.

This clone is a singleton in its sample. V is TRBV6-5 and J is TRBJ2-7, with D possibly being TRBD1 (6 bases). The CDR3 is 12 residues long. Trimming cost V 6 bases and J 3 bases, with 9 bases left between them. Germline V lookup: CDR1 MNHEY, CDR2 SVGAGI. The CDR3 DNA follows: TGTGCCAGCAGGGACAGACTCTACGAGCAGTACTTC. Its protein product is CASRDRLYEQYF.

This clone appeared once. This rearrangement joins TRBV4-3 to TRBJ1-5, with D maybe TRBD1 (6 bases). Germline V gene sequence: CDR1 LGHNA, CDR2 YSLEER. Trimming took off 3 bases at V and 5 bases at J, with 14 bases between the two ends. The CDR3 covers 15 residues. The DNA for the CDR3 is TGCGCCAGCAGCCATCGTCGGGAGGGGGATCAGCCCCAGCATTTT. Its protein is CASSHRREGDQPQHF.

The chain combines TRBV5-6 with TRBJ2-1, with TRBD2 matching 8 bases. The germline V gene has CDR1 SGHDT and CDR2 YYEEEE. V gave up 0 bases and J gave up 3 bases; unmatched junction bases: 2. The CDR3 length is 15 residues. The DNA of the CDR3 is TGTGCCAGCAGCTTGGGGGGACTAGTCTACAATGAGCAGTTCTTC. The encoded protein is CASSLGGLVYNEQFF.

This clone was recorded at least ten times. V gene TRBV19 combines with J gene TRBJ2-1; 9 positions match TRBD2. Germline trimming cut 3 bases from V and 4 bases from J; bases unmatched to any gene: 1. The CDR3 totals 14 residues. Per the germline V gene, CDR1 is LNHDA and CDR2 is SQIVND (reference sequence). CDR3 residues: CASSMLAGYNEQFF. CDR3 nucleotide sequence: TGTGCCAGTAGTATGCTAGCGGGGTACAATGAGCAGTTCTTC.

In this sample, this clone turned up a few times. The CDR3 sequence: CASSTGYTF. The CDR3 DNA is TGTGCCAGTAGTACAGGCTACACCTTC. V gene TRBV19 combines with J gene TRBJ1-2; the D is unclear. Germline-derived CDR1 and CDR2 are LNHDA and SQIVND (reference sequence). The ends were cut back, 4 bases at V and 8 bases at J, with 2 bases in the middle. This CDR3 region has 9 residues. The full variable domain, with the rest looked up from reference TRBV19 and TRBJ1-2, is DGGITQSPKYLFRKEGQNVTLSCEQNLNHDAMYWYRQDPGQGLRLIYYSQIVNDFQKGDIAEGYSVSREKKESFPLTVTSAQKNPTAFYLCASSTGYTFGSGTRLTVV.

V is TRBV14 and J is TRBJ1-3; 10 positions agree with TRBD1. Germline CDR1 reads SGHDN; CDR2 reads FVKESK. J was trimmed by 0 bases and V by 4 bases; bases with no gene match: 12. CDR3 length: 19 residues. The DNA for the CDR3 is TGTGCCAGCAGCCCCCGCCCGGGACAGGGGCACCCCTCTGGAAACACCATATATTTT. It yields the protein CASSPRPGQGHPSGNTIYF. The full variable domain, rest sourced from reference TRBV14 and TRBJ1-3, is EAGVTQFPSHSVIEKGQTVTLRCDPISGHDNLYWYRRVMGKEIKFLLHFVKESKQDESGMPNNRFLAERTGGTYSTLKVQPAELEDSGVYFCASSPRPGQGHPSGNTIYFGEGSWLTVV.

V usage is TRBV6-2 or TRBV6-3 and J usage is TRBJ1-5, with 7 bases lining up with TRBD1. Germline V gives CDR1 MNHEY, CDR2 SVGEGT. The CDR3 length is 16 residues. With 0 bases clipped from V and 5 bases from J, the junction kept 7 bases outside the gene matches. In DNA, the CDR3 is TGTGCCAGCAGTTACTCGGGCAGGGGGAACCATCAGCCCCAGCATTTT. Its translation is CASSYSGRGNHQPQHF.